A single T cell receptor (beta chain) is shown here with its context. The antigen remains unidentified. The data stem from a study of tumor-infiltrating lymphocytes in glioblastoma multiforme. Study-wide points: Clone frequencies may be distorted by unequal TCR transcripts per cell. T cells were not sorted into functional subsets.

This CDR3 is built from 15 residues. The ends were cut back, 8 bases at V and 4 bases at J, with 18 bases in the middle. Germline V gives CDR1 MDHEN, CDR2 SYDVKM. Multiple V-beta primers and a C-beta primer amplified TCRB from RNA. Input was 0.45 to 0.5 ug total RNA, reverse-transcribed with a C-beta primer. MiXCR, applied by TCRdb to the multiplex PCR reads, yields one record per CDR3 protein. The data show about 13,000 distinct CDR3 sequences, under 70% seen once. The sequencing input was brain tumor tissue. This receptor was identified in a male donor with glioblastoma. V is TRBV28 and J is TRBJ2-1, with a weak D call TRBD1 (6 bases). For the CDR3, the DNA is TGTGCCAGCGGTATGACTGGACAGATATACAATGAGCAGTTCTTC. This sequence encodes CASGMTGQIYNEQFF.